This T cell receptor (beta chain) stems from a study of shared clonotypes between healthy human individuals. Regarding the study as a whole: Estimated richness was generally greater in naive than memory subsets.

Using immunoSEQ multiplex PCR, the repertoire was profiled, and TCRdb retains in-frame clones only, with some absent. This repertoire shows 2 million to 3 million clones, 80% to 95% found once; its top ten account for 0.36%. Comments on this clone: Its antigen remains unidentified.

This CDR3 is 17 amino acids long. Germline V gene data show CDR1 as SGHRS and CDR2 as YFSETQ. With 0 bases clipped from V and 6 bases from J, the junction kept 12 bases outside the gene matches. There were only Caucasian adults among the donors, and all lived in Nashville, Tennessee. The chain couples TRBV5-1 to TRBJ2-7; TRBD2 matches 10 bases. Sequenced: naive CD4+ T cells from PBMCs. Stated subset: CD45RA+ positively selected. The origin of this receptor is a man aged 18-30 years in good health. Some clones in this sample may be carry-over from other donors' samples. CDR3 sequence reads: CASSLGLAGAHGFEQYF. In nucleotides, the CDR3 is TGCGCCAGCAGCTTGGGTCTAGCGGGAGCCCACGGTTTCGAGCAGTACTTC.